These T cell receptor beta chains were read from a single sample in a study of blood T cell repertoires in COVID-19. Libraries were prepared by immunoSEQ multiplex PCR; TCRdb keeps only in-frame clonotypes and omits some of them. This repertoire shows around 140,000 clones, 60% to 80% found once; its top ten account for approximately 2%. Sequenced sample: peripheral blood. The receptors come from an older woman with acute or convalescent COVID-19. Each CDR3 is given with its conserved first and last residue. D genes are given only for firm matches. Clone size appears in some rows only: once, few, many, or a class for an expanded clone.

D,size,J,V,CDR3,DNA
NA,NA,TRBJ2-1,TRBV10-1,CASSALLARTNEQFF,TGCGCCAGCAGTGCCCTGCTAGCGAGGACCAATGAGCAGTTCTTC
NA,NA,TRBJ1-1,TRBV12-3/TRBV12-4,CASTPGTEAFF,TGTGCCAGCACCCCCGGGACTGAAGCTTTCTTT
TRBD1,NA,TRBJ1-1,TRBV7-2,CASSNSGTGDGTEAFF,TGTGCCAGCAGCAACTCCGGGACAGGGGATGGTACTGAAGCTTTCTTT
TRBD1,few,TRBJ2-5,TRBV5-1,CASSEGTGPQETQYF,TGCGCCAGCAGCGAGGGGACAGGTCCCCAAGAGACCCAGTACTTC
TRBD2,NA,TRBJ2-3,TRBV5-4,CASSPYLAGGFTDTQYF,TGTGCCAGCAGCCCCTACTTAGCGGGGGGGTTCACAGATACGCAGTATTTT
NA,NA,TRBJ2-5,TRBV2,CASNKGSQGETQYF,TGTGCCAGCAATAAGGGGTCCCAGGGAGAGACCCAGTACTTC
NA,few,TRBJ2-3,TRBV6-2/TRBV6-3,CASSYAGDTQYF,TGTGCCAGCAGTTACGCAGGAGATACGCAGTATTTT
TRBD2,NA,TRBJ2-7,TRBV27,CASNGLAGGPGHEQYF,TGTGCCAGCAACGGACTAGCGGGAGGGCCAGGCCACGAGCAGTACTTC
TRBD1,NA,TRBJ2-1,TRBV11-3,CASSSLADRGDEQFF,TGTGCCAGCAGCTCCCTCGCGGACAGGGGCGATGAGCAGTTCTTC
TRBD1,NA,TRBJ1-3,TRBV7-6,CASSHRTGSGNTIYF,TGTGCCAGCAGCCACCGGACAGGGTCTGGAAACACCATATATTTT